The 24 T cell receptor beta chains presented below share a single source sample, sequenced in a study of control samples from healthy donors and cancer patients. Method: immunoSEQ multiplex PCR; TCRdb's copy keeps in-frame clones and lacks some. The sample lists 20,000 to 30,000 clones, approximately 91% occurring once. Sequenced: PBMCs. These TCRs come from a man aged 45-65 years with lung cancer.

This chain links TRBV12-3 or TRBV12-4 with TRBJ2-3; the match to TRBD2 covers 7 bases. Trimming removed 3 bases from V and 4 bases from J; junction bases left unmatched: 1. The length of the CDR3 is 13 residues. CDR3 coding DNA: TGTGCCAGCAGTTTGGGGGGGGCAGATACGCAGTATTTT. Translating it yields CASSLGGADTQYF.

The chain recombines TRBV5-8 with TRBJ2-1; D is unresolved. Per germline, CDR1 SGHTS and CDR2 YDEGEE. The CDR3 extends over 15 amino acids. The germline V and J ends were trimmed by 4 bases and 10 bases, with 21 bases remaining between them. The CDR3 is CASSPDYRKKKEQFF. CDR3 sequence (DNA): TGTGCCAGCAGCCCAGATTACAGAAAGAAAAAGGAGCAGTTCTTC. The full variable domain, its missing parts supplied by reference TRBV5-8 and TRBJ2-1, is EAGVTQSPTHLIKTRGQQATLRCSPISGHTSVYWYQQALGLGLQFLLWYDEGEERNRGNFPPRFSGRQFPNYSSELNVNALELEDSALYLCASSPDYRKKKEQFFGPGTRLTVL.

The CDR3 region has the DNA TGTGCCAGCAGCTTGCCAGGGGGCGGATATGGCTACACCTTC. Its translation: CASSLPGGGYGYTF. This chain joins TRBV5-5 and TRBJ1-2, with 8 bases matching TRBD1. Germline lookup yields CDR1 SGHKS and CDR2 YYEKEE (reference sequence). The V segment lost 1 base and the J segment 5 bases; nucleotides outside the gene matches: 4. This CDR3 is built from 14 residues. The complete variable domain, with remaining parts taken from reference TRBV5-5 and TRBJ1-2, reads DAGVTQSPTHLIKTRGQQVTLRCSPISGHKSVSWYQQVLGQGPQFIFQYYEKEERGRGNFPDRFSARQFPNYSSELNVNALLLGDSALYLCASSLPGGGYGYTFGSGTRLTVV.

The V call is TRBV12-3 or TRBV12-4, the J call TRBJ1-1, with TRBD1 as a possible D gene (5 bases). The V and J ends lost 3 bases and 7 bases respectively, with 12 bases between them. There are 13 residues in the CDR3. The CDR3 DNA sequence: TGTGCCAGCAGTTTCGGGCAGGGCCTTGAAGCTTTCTTT. Translating gives CASSFGQGLEAFF.

The chain joins TRBV9 to TRBJ2-2; D ambiguous. The CDR3 spans 11 residues. V was shortened by 7 bases and J by 3 bases, with 4 bases between the two germline ends. From germline, CDR1 is SGDLS and CDR2 YYNGEE. The DNA of the CDR3 is TGTGCCAGCGGCCACACCGGGGAGCTGTTTTTT. Translation: CASGHTGELFF.

The gene calls are TRBV7-2 and TRBJ2-7; D is unresolved. V was trimmed by 3 bases and J by 3 bases, leaving 9 bases between them. The CDR3 extends over 13 amino acids. Germline loops: CDR1 SGHTA, CDR2 FQGNSA. DNA for the CDR3: TGTGCCAGCAGCTTGAACTATAACTACGAGCAGTACTTC. Its protein is CASSLNYNYEQYF.

In this sample, this clone turned up once. V gene TRBV6-5 combines with J gene TRBJ1-2; 10 bases agree with TRBD1. The CDR3 loop spans 15 amino acids. Germline CDR1 MNHEY, CDR2 SVGAGI. Unmatched junction bases numbered 4, after V lost 4 bases and J lost 2 bases. The CDR3 protein is CASSSEDRGNYGYTF. DNA for the CDR3: TGTGCCAGCAGTTCCGAGGACAGGGGGAACTATGGCTACACCTTC.

This clone was seen only a few times. This chain uses TRBV27 with TRBJ1-5; maybe TRBD1 (5 bases). The V end lost 0 bases, the J end lost 1 base, and 13 bases lay between the germline ends. This CDR3 is 17 amino acids long. CDR1 and CDR2 from the germline V gene are MNHEY and SMNVEV (reference sequence). Here the CDR3 reads CASSLSMGVVSNQPQHF. In DNA, the CDR3 is TGTGCCAGCAGTTTATCCATGGGGGTTGTCAGCAATCAGCCCCAGCATTTT.

V gene TRBV9 combines with J gene TRBJ1-2; D not certain. CDR3 length equals 12 residues. CDR1 is SGDLS, CDR2 YYNGEE, per germline. Between the trimmed V and J ends, which lost 4 bases and 5 bases, there was a span of 9 bases. In nucleotides, the CDR3 is TGTGCCAGCAGCACTCAGCAATATGGCTACACCTTC. It yields the protein CASSTQQYGYTF.

The V and J genes are TRBV20-1 and TRBJ2-3; the D is unclear. This CDR3 is built from 10 residues. Per the germline V gene, CDR1 is DFQATT and CDR2 is SNEGSKA (reference sequence). The CDR3 DNA reads TGCAGCCCAGATGGAGATACGCAGTATTTT. It specifies CSPDGDTQYF.

The chain recombines TRBV5-1 with TRBJ2-1, with TRBD2 as a possible D gene (7 bases). Germline assignment: CDR1 SGHRS and CDR2 YFSETQ. V was trimmed by 0 bases and J by 5 bases, leaving 12 bases between them. CDR3 length: 15 residues. The CDR3 here is CASSLAPGGDNEQFF. CDR3 DNA: TGCGCCAGCAGCTTGGCCCCGGGGGGCGACAATGAGCAGTTCTTC. The full variable domain, rest sourced from reference TRBV5-1 and TRBJ2-1, is KAGVTQTPRYLIKTRGQQVTLSCSPISGHRSVSWYQQTPGQGLQFLFEYFSETQRNKGNFPGRFSGRQFSNSRSEMNVSTLELGDSALYLCASSLAPGGDNEQFFGPGTRLTVL.

The chain has TRBV7-9 and TRBJ2-1, with TRBD2 matching over 14 bases. The germline V gene encodes CDR1 SEHNR and CDR2 FQNEAQ (reference sequence). Trimming took 5 bases from V and 8 from J; bases not matched to a gene: 8. The CDR3 extends over 16 amino acids. The CDR3 DNA reads as TGTGCCAGCAGCCTTAGGACTAGCGGGGGGTTCGATGAGCAGTTCTTC. Translating it yields CASSLRTSGGFDEQFF.

This clone was detected only a few times. This chain connects TRBV10-3 to TRBJ2-3; D not certain. The V gene lost 10 bases and the J gene lost 2 bases, with 16 bases spanning the gap. The length of the CDR3 is 14 residues. Germline CDR1 is ENHRY and CDR2 is SYGVKD. The CDR3 DNA follows: TGTGCCACGCGCGATGGGTCCACCACAGATACGCAGTATTTT. It yields the protein CATRDGSTTDTQYF.

This clone occurred a few times. Here the CDR3 DNA reads TGTGCCAGCAGCTTAGAGAGGTACGGACTAAGCTCCTACAATGAGCAGTTCTTC. As protein: CASSLERYGLSSYNEQFF. The chain carries TRBV7-6 and TRBJ2-1; TRBD2 is a possible D gene (6 bases). This CDR3 contains 18 residues. V lost 1 base and J lost 0, with 16 bases in between. Germline CDR1 and CDR2: SGHVS and FNYEAQ. The entire variable domain, with the rest obtained from reference TRBV7-6 and TRBJ2-1, is as follows: GAGVSQSPRYKVTKRGQDVALRCDPISGHVSLYWYRQALGQGPEFLTYFNYEAQQDKSGLPNDRFSAERPEGSISTLTIQRTEQRDSAMYRCASSLERYGLSSYNEQFFGPGTRLTVL.

The rearrangement uses TRBV5-1 and TRBJ2-3; 15 bases agree with TRBD2. Germline trimming cut 4 bases from V and 13 bases from J; bases unmatched to any gene: 10. CDR1 is SGHRS and CDR2 is YFSETQ in the germline V gene. The length of the CDR3 is 15 residues. In nucleotides, the CDR3 is TGCGCCAGCAGCAATACGGGACTAGCGGGGGGCGAGGAGTATTTT. Its translation: CASSNTGLAGGEEYF.

In its sample, this clone ranks as medium-sized (0.01 to 0.1%). This chain uses TRBV11-2 with TRBJ2-6; D unresolved. The CDR3 is made up of 19 amino acids. CDR1 and CDR2 (germline): SGHAT, FQNNGV. V gave up 2 bases and J gave up 0 bases, with 17 bases separating them. The CDR3 reads CASSLYFSPHYSGANVLTF. CDR3 DNA: TGTGCCAGCAGCTTATATTTTTCTCCGCACTACTCTGGGGCCAACGTCCTGACTTTC. Full variable domain (remainder filled in from reference TRBV11-2 and TRBJ2-6): EAGVAQSPRYKIIEKRQSVAFWCNPISGHATLYWYQQILGQGPKLLIQFQNNGVVDDSQLPKDRFSAERLKGVDSTLKIQPAKLEDSAVYLCASSLYFSPHYSGANVLTFGAGSRLTVL.

J is TRBJ1-2 and V is TRBV7-6, with TRBD1 identical over 7 bases. The germline CDR1 and CDR2 sequences are SGHVS and FNYEAQ. The CDR3 consists of 15 residues. V lost 0 bases to trimming and J lost 6 bases; unmatched junction nucleotides: 7. CDR3 amino acids: CASSLAEGAVDGYTF. DNA for the CDR3: TGTGCCAGCAGCTTAGCGGAGGGGGCAGTGGATGGCTACACCTTC.

The chain uses TRBV9 and TRBJ1-2, with TRBD1 matching 10 bases. Germline values: CDR1 SGDLS, CDR2 YYNGEE. The CDR3 totals 17 residues. V shed 3 bases, J shed 1 base, and the junction held 9 bases outside the gene matches. The CDR3 is CASSGGQGTRFNYGYTF. In nucleotides, the CDR3 is TGTGCCAGCAGCGGGGGACAGGGGACTCGCTTTAACTATGGCTACACCTTC.

The V gene is TRBV19, the J gene TRBJ2-2, with 10 bases that match TRBD2. V dropped 3 bases and J dropped 6; count of bases not matched to a gene: 7. The CDR3 runs 16 residues. Germline loops: CDR1 LNHDA, CDR2 SQIVND (reference sequence). DNA of the CDR3: TGTGCCAGTAGTATCCATAGCGGGGGGTCCGCCGGGGAGCTGTTTTTT. Translating it yields CASSIHSGGSAGELFF. The full variable domain, in which reference TRBV19 and TRBJ2-2 provide the parts outside the CDR3, is DGGITQSPKYLFRKEGQNVTLSCEQNLNHDAMYWYRQDPGQGLRLIYYSQIVNDFQKGDIAEGYSVSREKKESFPLTVTSAQKNPTAFYLCASSIHSGGSAGELFFGEGSRLTVL.

V and J are TRBV19 and TRBJ1-1; TRBD1 agrees at 12 bases. From germline, CDR1 is LNHDA and CDR2 SQIVND (reference sequence). This CDR3 has 15 amino acids. The V segment lost 6 bases and the J segment 11 bases; nucleotides outside the gene matches: 13. This CDR3 reads CASSTSGTGGKGAFF. The CDR3 DNA follows: TGTGCCAGTAGCACAAGCGGGACAGGGGGCAAGGGGGCTTTCTTT. Based on the CDR3 plus reference TRBV19 and TRBJ1-1, the full variable domain is DGGITQSPKYLFRKEGQNVTLSCEQNLNHDAMYWYRQDPGQGLRLIYYSQIVNDFQKGDIAEGYSVSREKKESFPLTVTSAQKNPTAFYLCASSTSGTGGKGAFFGQGTRLTVV.

The CDR3 sequence is CASSPPSTKNIQYF. The CDR3 DNA is TGTGCCAGCTCACCACCCTCCACCAAAAACATTCAGTACTTC. This chain joins TRBV18 and TRBJ2-4; D gene ambiguous. The V and J ends lost 0 bases and 2 bases respectively, with 5 bases between them. This CDR3 contains 14 residues. Germline V CDR1 and CDR2: KGHSH, LQKENI.

The CDR3 protein is CASSTGATYNEQFF. The CDR3, as DNA: TGTGCCAGCAGTACGGGGGCCACCTACAATGAGCAGTTCTTC. The chain joins TRBV7-2 to TRBJ2-1; perhaps D is TRBD1 or TRBD2 (6 bases each). Germline V lookup: CDR1 SGHTA, CDR2 FQGNSA. The CDR3 extends over 14 amino acids. V lost 6 bases, J lost 2 bases, and 11 bases lay in between.

The chain has TRBV6-5 and TRBJ1-5, with TRBD1 matching 7 bases. J gave up 6 bases and V 6 bases, and 8 bases lay outside the gene matches. The CDR3 has 14 amino acids. Germline V gives CDR1 MNHEY, CDR2 SVGAGI. CDR3 nucleotide sequence: TGTGCCAGCAGGCTCCAGGGGGATGCTCAGCCCCAGCATTTT. It yields the protein CASRLQGDAQPQHF.

The chain couples TRBV7-9 to TRBJ2-7, with D possibly matching TRBD1 (5 bases). CDR1 and CDR2 from the germline V gene are SEHNR and FQNEAQ (reference sequence). The CDR3 length is 14 residues. Trimming cost V 6 bases and J 3 bases, with 15 bases left between them. The CDR3 protein is CASRPPQGNYEQYF. In nucleotides, the CDR3 is TGTGCCAGCAGACCCCCTCAGGGCAACTACGAGCAGTACTTC. The full variable domain, completed using reference TRBV7-9 and TRBJ2-7, is DTGVSQNPRHKITKRGQNVTFRCDPISEHNRLYWYRQTLGQGPEFLTYFQNEAQLEKSRLLSDRFSAERPKGSFSTLEIQRTEQGDSAMYLCASRPPQGNYEQYFGPGTRLTVT.